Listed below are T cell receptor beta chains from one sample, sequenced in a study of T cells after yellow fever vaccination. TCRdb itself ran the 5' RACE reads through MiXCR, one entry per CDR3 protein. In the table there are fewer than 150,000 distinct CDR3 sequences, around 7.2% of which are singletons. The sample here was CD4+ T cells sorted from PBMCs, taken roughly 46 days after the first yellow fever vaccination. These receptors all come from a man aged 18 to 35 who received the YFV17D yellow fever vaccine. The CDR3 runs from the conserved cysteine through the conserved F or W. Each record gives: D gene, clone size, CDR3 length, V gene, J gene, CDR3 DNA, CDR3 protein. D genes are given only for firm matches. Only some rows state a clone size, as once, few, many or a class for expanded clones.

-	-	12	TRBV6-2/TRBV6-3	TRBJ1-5	TGTGCCAGCAGTTCCTACAGGGCCCCCCAGCATTTT	CASSSYRAPQHF
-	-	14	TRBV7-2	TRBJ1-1	TGTGCCAGCAGCTTAAAAGGGGTGAACACTGAAGCTTTCTTT	CASSLKGVNTEAFF
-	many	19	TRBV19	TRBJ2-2	TGTGCCAGTAGTATATTTGAGCGTTTGACACGGCCTAACACCGGGGAGCTGTTTTTT	CASSIFERLTRPNTGELFF
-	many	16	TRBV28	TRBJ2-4	TGTGCCAGCAGACCGAACTCCCAGCCAGCCAAAAACATTCAGTACTTC	CASRPNSQPAKNIQYF
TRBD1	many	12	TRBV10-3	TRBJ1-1	TGTGCCACCCGGACAGGGAGAACTGAAGCTTTCTTT	CATRTGRTEAFF
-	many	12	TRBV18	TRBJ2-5	TGTGCCAGCTCACCGCCCCAAGAGACCCAGTACTTC	CASSPPQETQYF
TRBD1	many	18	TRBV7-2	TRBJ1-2	TGTGCCAGCAGCCTTAGGGCCGGGGACAGTACGCTTAACTATGGCTACACCTTC	CASSLRAGDSTLNYGYTF
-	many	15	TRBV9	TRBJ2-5	TGTGCCAGCAGCGGACCGACGGTCGGTCCAGAGACCCAGTACTTC	CASSGPTVGPETQYF
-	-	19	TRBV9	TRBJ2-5	TGTGCCAGCAGCGGGGGGGCGGTGGGATCGGACACCCTTGGAGAGACCCAGTACTTC	CASSGGAVGSDTLGETQYF
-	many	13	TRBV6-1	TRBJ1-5	TGTGCCAGCAGTCCCGCAGCAGGGCAGCCCCAGCATTTT	CASSPAAGQPQHF
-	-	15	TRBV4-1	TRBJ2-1	TGTGCCAGCAGCCGCGGGCGGCGCTCCTACAATGAGCAGTTCTTC	CASSRGRRSYNEQFF
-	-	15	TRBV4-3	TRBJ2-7	TGCGCCAGCAGCCAAGAGGGGGGCCAGGGGCGCGAGCAGTACTTC	CASSQEGGQGREQYF
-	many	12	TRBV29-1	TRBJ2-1	TGCAGCGTTGGACAAACCTACAATGAGCAGTTCTTC	CSVGQTYNEQFF
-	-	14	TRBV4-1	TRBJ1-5	TGCGCCAGCAGCCAACGGACCTCCAGGCAGCCCCAGCATTTT	CASSQRTSRQPQHF
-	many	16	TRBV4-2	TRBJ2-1	TGTGCCAGCAGCCAAGGTGGGACACAACGTAACAATGAGCAGTTCTTC	CASSQGGTQRNNEQFF
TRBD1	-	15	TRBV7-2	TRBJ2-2	TGTGCCAGCAGCCCCAGGGGGAGATTTACCGGGGAGCTGTTTTTT	CASSPRGRFTGELFF
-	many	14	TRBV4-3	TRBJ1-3	TGCGCCAGCAGCCAACCCGACTCTGGAAACACCATATATTTT	CASSQPDSGNTIYF
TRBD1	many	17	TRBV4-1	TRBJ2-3	TGCGCCAGCAGCCAAGGGAATACAGGGGTTAGGCGGGATACGCAGTATTTT	CASSQGNTGVRRDTQYF
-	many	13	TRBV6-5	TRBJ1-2	TGTGCCAGCAGTTACTCGATACAGATGGGCTACACCTTC	CASSYSIQMGYTF
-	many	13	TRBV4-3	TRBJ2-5	TGCGCCAGCAGCCAGGGGTTCGGGGGGACCCAGTACTTC	CASSQGFGGTQYF
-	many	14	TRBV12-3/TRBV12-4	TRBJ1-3	TGTGCCAGCAGCCCCTGGGGTGTCGGAAACACCATATATTTT	CASSPWGVGNTIYF
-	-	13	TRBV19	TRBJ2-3	TGTGCCAGTAGTATAGTCCGTGAAGATACGCAGTATTTT	CASSIVREDTQYF
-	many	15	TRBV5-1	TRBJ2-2	TGCGCCAGCAGCCTCCAAGGGCCGGGCACCGGGGAGCTGTTTTTT	CASSLQGPGTGELFF
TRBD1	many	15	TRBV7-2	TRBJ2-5	TGTGCCAGCAGCTCGAATGGGGGACAGGGGGAGACCCAGTACTTC	CASSSNGGQGETQYF